The 32 T cell receptor beta chains listed next were all sequenced from one sample in a study of radiation and T cells in renal cell carcinoma (TCRdb year 2020). The library came from the immunoSEQ multiplex PCR assay. TCRdb retrieved this table from immuneACCESS and kept in-frame rearrangements only. Not all clones are present; in checked studies, unresolved V genes account for under half, and no reason is known for the remainder. The sample has under 100,000 clones on record, 70% to 85% of them singletons. The leading ten clones occupy approximately 7.2% of the sample. This specimen's time point label, per the study, means: blood 4 weeks post-SBRT, at nephrectomy. This specimen's treatment or condition label, interpreted: 15 Gy SBRT to primary tumor, nephrectomy 4 weeks later. The input for sequencing was blood, taken from a patient whose treatment included radiotherapy and nephrectomy. The receptor source for this set is a man in his sixties with renal cell carcinoma.

The CDR3 sequence is CASSWSIDTIYF. CDR3 DNA sequence: TGTGCCAGCAGCTGGAGTATCGACACCATATATTTT. V is TRBV11-2 and J is TRBJ1-3; D unclear. CDR3 length: 12 residues. Trimming took 4 bases from V and 8 from J, leaving 9 bases between them. The germline V gene encodes CDR1 SGHAT and CDR2 FQNNGV.

The chain is built from TRBV7-2 and TRBJ2-7; D is unclear. The CDR3 has 11 amino acids. Germline V CDR1 and CDR2: SGHTA, FQGNSA. V shed 6 bases and J shed 2 bases, with 5 bases lying between them. CDR3 nucleotides: TGTGCCAGCAGAGAAGCCTACGAGCAGTACTTC. Its translation is CASREAYEQYF.

CDR3: CASSEPGLAGGETDTQYF. For the CDR3, the DNA is TGCGCCAGCAGTGAGCCAGGACTAGCGGGAGGCGAGACAGATACGCAGTATTTT. The chain couples TRBV10-1 to TRBJ2-3, with 14 positions matching TRBD2. This CDR3 spans 18 amino acids. Germline CDR1 reads WNHNN; CDR2 reads SYGVQD (reference sequence). Trimming cost V 2 bases and J 3 bases; bases outside gene matches: 7.

The rearrangement uses TRBV2 and TRBJ2-7, with TRBD2 identical over 10 bases. The CDR3 sequence is 16 residues long. V lost 7 bases to trimming and J lost 0 bases; unmatched junction nucleotides: 9. Germline V CDR1 and CDR2: SNHLY, FYNNEI. In DNA form, the CDR3 reads TGTGCCAGCAACAAGGGACTAGCGAAAAGCTCCTACGAGCAGTACTTC. This encodes CASNKGLAKSSYEQYF.

This clone was seen only once. This chain links TRBV28 with TRBJ2-2; TRBD1 or TRBD2 may be the D gene (5 bases each). The CDR3 loop spans 14 amino acids. V lost 5 bases to trimming and J lost 12 bases, with 19 bases between them. Germline CDR1 MDHEN, CDR2 SYDVKM. CDR3 sequence: CASSQTRSPGQLFF. The CDR3 nucleotides are TGTGCCAGCAGTCAGACGAGGTCACCGGGACAGCTGTTTTTT.

The chain combines TRBV11-3 with TRBJ2-7; maybe TRBD2 (6 bases). Trimming stripped 5 bases from V and 4 bases from J, with 18 bases between. Per the germline V gene, CDR1 is SGHNT and CDR2 is YENEEA. CDR3 size: 15 residues. The CDR3 DNA reads as TGTGCCAGCAGCCAAGCGGGTTCGGGGCGGTACGAGCAGTACTTC. The encoded protein is CASSQAGSGRYEQYF.

V is TRBV7-7 and J is TRBJ2-1; 16 bases align to TRBD2. The length of the CDR3 is 15 residues. The germline gives CDR1 SSHAT, CDR2 FNYEAQ (reference sequence). Losses at the gene ends were 5 bases for V and 7 bases for J; bases not matched to a gene: 2. CDR3 amino acids: CASSPGLAGGNEQFF. The CDR3 region has the DNA TGTGCCAGCAGCCCGGGACTAGCGGGAGGGAATGAGCAGTTCTTC. Filled out from reference TRBV7-7 and TRBJ2-1, the complete variable domain reads GAGVSQSPRYKVTKRGQDVTLRCDPISSHATLYWYQQALGQGPEFLTYFNYEAQPDKSGLPSDRFSAERPEGSISTLTIQRTEQRDSAMYRCASSPGLAGGNEQFFGPGTRLTVL.

The rearrangement joins TRBV28 to TRBJ2-7; D remains ambiguous. The CDR3 length is 12 residues. V lost 3 bases and J lost 3, with 6 bases in between. Germline V CDR1 and CDR2: MDHEN, SYDVKM. The DNA of the CDR3 is TGTGCCAGCAGTTTCCCCCTCTACGAGCAGTACTTC. Its protein is CASSFPLYEQYF.

This chain uses TRBV28 with TRBJ2-2, with no clear D. The CDR3 extends over 13 amino acids. V shed 8 bases and J shed 4 bases, with 11 bases lying between them. The germline V gene has CDR1 MDHEN and CDR2 SYDVKM. CDR3 region: CASPSPATGELFF. As DNA, the CDR3 is TGTGCCAGCCCCTCGCCAGCCACCGGGGAGCTGTTTTTT.

This clone has only a few counts. The V call is TRBV6-1, the J call TRBJ1-2; 10 bases map to TRBD1. CDR3 length: 15 amino acids. The germline CDR1 and CDR2 sequences are MNHNS and SASEGT. With 6 bases clipped from V and 2 bases from J, the junction kept 6 bases outside the gene matches. CDR3 sequence (DNA): TGTGCCAGCAGCTCACCGGGACAGGGGAACTATGGCTACACCTTC. It is translated as CASSSPGQGNYGYTF.

V gene TRBV5-4 combines with J gene TRBJ2-7, with TRBD2 identical over 11 bases. The CDR3 length is 16 residues. After removal of 0 bases from V and 4 bases from J, the junction contained 6 bases not matched to a gene. Per the germline V gene, CDR1 is SGHNT and CDR2 is YYREEE (reference sequence). The CDR3, as DNA: TGTGCCAGCAGCTTGGCCCCACTAGCGGGAGTTTACGAGCAGTACTTC. Protein sequence: CASSLAPLAGVYEQYF.

The V gene is TRBV18, the J gene TRBJ2-4, with unresolved D. CDR1 KGHSH and CDR2 LQKENI come from the germline V gene. V lost 0 bases and J 14 bases, leaving 14 bases between the germline ends. CDR3 length equals 13 residues. DNA for the CDR3: TGTGCCAGCTCACCACCTGAAGAACGGCTCGAGTACTTC. Its protein is CASSPPEERLEYF.

CDR3 nucleotide sequence: TGTGCCAGTAGTAGTCTTGTACAGGGGTCTGAAGCTTTCTTT. Translating gives CASSSLVQGSEAFF. The chain is built from TRBV19 and TRBJ1-1; 7 nucleotides align to TRBD1. The V segment lost 4 bases and the J segment 6 bases; nucleotides outside the gene matches: 8. In germline, CDR1 is LNHDA, CDR2 SQIVND (reference sequence). This CDR3 is 14 amino acids long.

This clone was found once. The chain joins TRBV6-5 to TRBJ1-3; no firm D call. The length of the CDR3 is 14 residues. CDR1 and CDR2 from the germline V gene are MNHEY and SVGAGI. Trimming took 0 bases from V and 5 from J, leaving 8 bases between them. This CDR3 is CASSYSKDRNTIYF. CDR3 sequence (DNA): TGTGCCAGCAGTTACTCGAAAGATCGAAACACCATATATTTT.

This sequence joins TRBV7-2 and TRBJ1-1; the D gene is possibly TRBD1 (6 bases). Trimming cost V 2 bases and J 3 bases, with 13 bases left between them. Germline CDR1 SGHTA, CDR2 FQGNSA. CDR3 length: 15 amino acids. CDR3 in DNA: TGTGCCAGCAGCTTAAGAGGGGGAGTTGACACTGAAGCTTTCTTT. Amino acids: CASSLRGGVDTEAFF.

The chain links TRBV4-1 to TRBJ2-7; 10 bases map to TRBD2. V lost 0 bases and J lost 2; bases outside the gene matches: 10. CDR3 length: 18 amino acids. Germline-derived CDR1 and CDR2 are MGHRA and YSYEKL. The CDR3, as DNA: TGCGCCAGCAGCCAAGATAGATCCGCACTAGCGGGAACCTACGAGCAGTACTTC. As protein: CASSQDRSALAGTYEQYF.

The chain is built from TRBV19 and TRBJ1-1; TRBD1 agrees at 11 bases. Germline CDR1 LNHDA, CDR2 SQIVND (reference sequence). The CDR3 sequence is 15 residues long. V dropped 7 bases and J dropped 4; count of bases not matched to a gene: 8. The CDR3 region has the DNA TGTGCCAGTACCACCATAGGGACAGGGGGCACTGAAGCTTTCTTT. Amino acids: CASTTIGTGGTEAFF.

The chain couples TRBV27 to TRBJ1-2; D not certain. Deletions cut 8 bases from V and 6 bases from J, with 16 bases between. From germline, CDR1 is MNHEY and CDR2 SMNVEV (reference sequence). The CDR3 sequence is 13 residues long. CDR3 coding DNA: TGTGCCAGCCGTTCGCGGGTTGGGGATGGCTACACCTTC. Translating it yields CASRSRVGDGYTF.

This chain uses TRBV9 with TRBJ1-4; D not certain. This CDR3 spans 15 amino acids. V lost 0 bases to trimming and J lost 0 bases, with 6 bases between them. Germline V gene lookup returns CDR1 SGDLS and CDR2 YYNGEE. The CDR3 DNA is TGTGCCAGCAGCGTAGGAGGTTCAACTAATGAAAAACTGTTTTTT. Protein product: CASSVGGSTNEKLFF.

The chain is built from TRBV4-1 and TRBJ1-3; 10 nucleotides align to TRBD1. Germline trimming cut 0 bases from V and 0 bases from J; bases unmatched to any gene: 8. Germline CDR1 and CDR2: MGHRA and YSYEKL. This CDR3 is 19 amino acids long. CDR3 residues: CASSQDSRTGGFSGNTIYF. The CDR3 DNA reads as TGCGCCAGCAGCCAAGATAGTAGGACAGGGGGTTTCTCTGGAAACACCATATATTTT.

V gene TRBV28 combines with J gene TRBJ1-2, with D hard to call. The CDR3 extends over 12 amino acids. From germline, CDR1 is MDHEN and CDR2 SYDVKM. Trimming took 7 bases from V and 8 from J, leaving 14 bases between them. CDR3 protein: CASTLEGEGYTF. CDR3 coding DNA: TGTGCCAGCACCTTGGAGGGTGAGGGCTACACCTTC.

The chain is built from TRBV29-1 and TRBJ2-7; 8 positions match TRBD1. The CDR3 extends over 16 amino acids. The V gene end was trimmed by 7 bases and the J gene end by 3 bases; junction bases not matched to a gene: 17. In germline, CDR1 is SQVTM, CDR2 ANQGSEA. In nucleotides, the CDR3 is TGCAGCGCCATGCTACCCTCCGGGACAGGAGTCTACGAGCAGTACTTC. The encoded protein is CSAMLPSGTGVYEQYF.

V usage is TRBV2 and J usage is TRBJ2-7; TRBD1 aligns across 10 bases. The V segment lost 1 base and the J segment 5 bases; nucleotides outside the gene matches: 2. The CDR3 is made up of 14 amino acids. CDR1 and CDR2 (germline): SNHLY, FYNNEI. The CDR3 DNA is TGTGCCAGCAGTGAAGTGACAGGGGGCCACGAGCAGTACTTC. Translation: CASSEVTGGHEQYF.

This rearrangement joins TRBV7-6 to TRBJ2-2; 12 bases match TRBD2. The CDR3 sequence is 19 residues long. V was clipped by 5 bases and J by 4 bases; unmatched bases: 14. Germline loops: CDR1 SGHVS, CDR2 FNYEAQ. This CDR3 reads CASSPNVIPGLAGTGELFF. In nucleotides, the CDR3 is TGTGCCAGCAGCCCGAACGTGATTCCGGGACTAGCGGGCACCGGGGAGCTGTTTTTT. The variable domain in full, completed from reference TRBV7-6 and TRBJ2-2, reads GAGVSQSPRYKVTKRGQDVALRCDPISGHVSLYWYRQALGQGPEFLTYFNYEAQQDKSGLPNDRFSAERPEGSISTLTIQRTEQRDSAMYRCASSPNVIPGLAGTGELFFGEGSRLTVL.

The chain is built from TRBV18 and TRBJ2-7; the D call may be TRBD1 or TRBD2 (6 bases each). V shed 1 base and J shed 5 bases, with 21 bases lying between them. This CDR3 has 17 amino acids. Germline V CDR1 and CDR2: KGHSH, LQKENI. The CDR3 here is CASSPRGRIGGRNEQYF. DNA of the CDR3: TGTGCCAGCTCACCACGTGGGCGGATAGGGGGGAGAAACGAGCAGTACTTC.

The chain links TRBV28 to TRBJ1-3, with TRBD1 identical over 10 bases. CDR1 and CDR2 from the germline V gene are MDHEN and SYDVKM. The J segment lost 2 bases and the V segment lost 5 bases, leaving 12 bases of the junction unmatched. The CDR3 has 18 residues. The CDR3, as DNA: TGTGCCAGCAGTCTCACGTGGGACAGGGGAAGAACTGGAAACACCATATATTTT. Protein sequence: CASSLTWDRGRTGNTIYF.

This sequence joins TRBV25-1 and TRBJ1-1; D might be TRBD1 (6 bases). Germline lookup yields CDR1 MGHDK and CDR2 SYGVNS. This CDR3 region has 14 residues. With 2 bases removed from V and 2 bases from J, the gap between germline ends came to 9 bases. The DNA for the CDR3 is TGTGCCAGCAGTGAAGGGGGCTCTAACACTGAAGCTTTCTTT. Amino acid sequence: CASSEGGSNTEAFF.

The gene calls are TRBV2 and TRBJ1-6, with D hard to call. CDR1 is SNHLY and CDR2 is FYNNEI in the germline V gene. The V end was cut by 6 bases, the J end by 0 bases, with 9 bases between. The CDR3 has 15 amino acids. CDR3 coding DNA: TGTGCCAGCAGCGGATTGAGCTCCTATAATTCACCCCTCCACTTT. Its translation is CASSGLSSYNSPLHF.

Turning to this clone: This same CDR3 is encoded by further DNA sequences in the sample. The rearrangement uses TRBV4-3 and TRBJ2-7; D uncertain. The CDR3 runs 13 residues. Germline assignment: CDR1 LGHNA and CDR2 YSLEER. V was clipped by 1 base and J by 3 bases, with 7 bases between them. The CDR3 DNA sequence: TGCGCCAGCAGCCAAGCTCTGCGCTACGAGCAGTACTTC. This sequence encodes CASSQALRYEQYF.

The sample holds a few counts of this clone. The chain has TRBV10-3 and TRBJ1-2; D gene ambiguous. This CDR3 comprises 14 residues. V was trimmed by 0 bases and J by 8 bases, leaving 13 bases between them. Germline V gene sequence: CDR1 ENHRY, CDR2 SYGVKD. Here the CDR3 DNA reads TGTGCCATCAGTGAGTCCCCCGGGGAGCGCGGCTACACCTTC. As protein: CAISESPGERGYTF.

The CDR3 DNA follows: TGTGCCAGCAGCTCACTAGCTAGGGAGACCCAGTACTTC. This sequence encodes CASSSLARETQYF. V is TRBV5-4 and J is TRBJ2-5; D perhaps matches TRBD2 (6 bases). The CDR3 totals 13 residues. Trimming left V 3 bases short and J 5 bases short, with 11 bases between. CDR1 is SGHNT and CDR2 is YYREEE in the germline V gene (reference sequence).

This clone has only a few counts. The chain combines TRBV19 with TRBJ1-1; no clear D. Trimming shortened V by 7 bases and J by 1 base, and 13 bases separated the two germline ends. CDR3 length: 14 amino acids. Germline CDR1 and CDR2: LNHDA and SQIVND (reference sequence). The CDR3 sequence is CASITRQPNTEAFF. CDR3 nucleotide sequence: TGTGCCAGTATCACCAGGCAACCGAACACTGAAGCTTTCTTT. The variable domain in full, with the rest retrieved from reference TRBV19 and TRBJ1-1, is DGGITQSPKYLFRKEGQNVTLSCEQNLNHDAMYWYRQDPGQGLRLIYYSQIVNDFQKGDIAEGYSVSREKKESFPLTVTSAQKNPTAFYLCASITRQPNTEAFFGQGTRLTVV.